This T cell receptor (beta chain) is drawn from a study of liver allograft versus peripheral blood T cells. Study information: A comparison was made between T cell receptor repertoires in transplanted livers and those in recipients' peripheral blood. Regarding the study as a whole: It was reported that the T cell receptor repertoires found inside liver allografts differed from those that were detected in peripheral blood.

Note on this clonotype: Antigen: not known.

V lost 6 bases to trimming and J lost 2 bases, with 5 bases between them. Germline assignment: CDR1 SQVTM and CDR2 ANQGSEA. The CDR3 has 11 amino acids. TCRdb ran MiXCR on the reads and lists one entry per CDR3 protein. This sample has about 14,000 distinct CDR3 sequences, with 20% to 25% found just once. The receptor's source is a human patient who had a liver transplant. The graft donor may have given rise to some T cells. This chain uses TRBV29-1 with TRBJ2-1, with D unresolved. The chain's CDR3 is CSVQAYNEQFF. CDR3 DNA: TGCAGCGTGCAGGCCTACAATGAGCAGTTCTTC.